The following is a TCR beta chain sequence with its context. Its antigen remains unidentified. A multiplex PCR was run with 60 Vbeta primers and 13 Jbeta primers. TCRdb's table, derived via immunoSEQ multiplex PCR, lists solely in-frame clones and lacks some. The table records 100,000 to 150,000 clones, roughly 88% of them present only once. This entry is derived from a study of cytomegalovirus exposure and HLA in healthy donors. General observations from the study: In an earlier analysis, in 620 or so donors, most V segments appeared productive either ~87% or ~30% of the time. The study found most TCR sequences rare, yet found some public TCRs in many donors. Reportedly, cytomegalovirus status was diagnosed with high sensitivity and specificity.

Germline V gene sequence: CDR1 MNHEY, CDR2 SVGAGI. Trimming cost V 11 bases and J 6 bases; bases outside gene matches: 7. The CDR3 has 12 amino acids. Sequencing was carried out using PBMCs. This receptor was obtained from a woman aged 18-29 years in good health and CMV-seropositive. The genes are TRBV6-5 and TRBJ1-2; 9 positions agree with TRBD1. The CDR3 here is CAARTGVDGYTF. For the CDR3, the DNA is TGTGCCGCCCGGACAGGGGTCGATGGCTACACCTTC.